This T cell receptor beta chain was obtained from a study of response to subunit inactivated influenza vaccine. Points from the study as a whole: Each seasonal influenza vaccination recruits few new T cells, the authors suggested.

The CDR3 has 13 amino acids. The V gene lost 3 bases and the J gene lost 2 bases, with 7 bases spanning the gap. Using its own MiXCR run on the RT-PCR reads, TCRdb lists one record per CDR3 protein. The repertoire has about 580,000 distinct CDR3 sequences, approximately 14% of them found once; the top ten carry around 10%. This clonotype was seen at least ten times. Its antigen is not identified. The clonotype was recovered from a man aged 50 to 60 who received an inactivated influenza vaccine. The starting material was PBMCs from blood, obtained 11 to 12 days after vaccination. The chain employs TRBV12-3 or TRBV12-4 and TRBJ2-5, with D hard to call. CDR3 nucleotides: TGTGCCAGCAGTTTTTCCAGGCAAGAGACCCAGTACTTC. It codes for CASSFSRQETQYF.